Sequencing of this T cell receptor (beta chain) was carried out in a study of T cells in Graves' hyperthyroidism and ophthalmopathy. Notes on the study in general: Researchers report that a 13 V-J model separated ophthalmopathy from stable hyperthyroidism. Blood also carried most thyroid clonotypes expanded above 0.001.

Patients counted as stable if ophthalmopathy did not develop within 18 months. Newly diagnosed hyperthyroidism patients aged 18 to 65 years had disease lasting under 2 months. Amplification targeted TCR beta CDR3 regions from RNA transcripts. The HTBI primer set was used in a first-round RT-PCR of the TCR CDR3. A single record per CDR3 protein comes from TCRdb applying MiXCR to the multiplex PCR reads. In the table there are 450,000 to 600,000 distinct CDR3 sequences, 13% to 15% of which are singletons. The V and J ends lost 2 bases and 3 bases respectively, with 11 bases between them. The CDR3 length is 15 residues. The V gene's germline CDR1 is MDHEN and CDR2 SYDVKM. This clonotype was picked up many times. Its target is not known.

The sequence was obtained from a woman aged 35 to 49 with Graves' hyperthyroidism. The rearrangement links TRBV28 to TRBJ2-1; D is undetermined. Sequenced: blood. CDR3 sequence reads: CASSLDGRNYNEQFF. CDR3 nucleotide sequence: TGTGCCAGCAGTTTAGACGGGCGGAACTACAATGAGCAGTTCTTC.